This is a list of T cell receptor beta chains from one sample in a study of Ad26.COV2.S vaccination and SARS-CoV-2 variants. Only in-frame clones appear in the TCRdb table, and some are missing; sequencing was by immunoSEQ multiplex PCR. Among 350,000 to 500,000 clones, approximately 89% were seen once, and the ten largest hold roughly 2.5%. The sample here was peripheral blood, taken in a trial of Ad26.COV2.S vaccine versus placebo. The receptor set was obtained from a person aged 18-60 years who received the Ad26.COV2.S COVID-19 vaccine or a placebo. Both conserved end residues are part of each CDR3. The D gene is left open where the match is weak. Some rows mark clone size as missing; the rest say once, few, many or name a class of expanded clone.

-	TRBJ1-3	TRBV7-2	-	CASTPWRGLGNTIYF	TGTGCCAGCACCCCCTGGCGGGGCCTTGGAAACACCATATATTTT
-	TRBJ2-7	TRBV7-9	TRBD1	CASSPRDSTYEQYF	TGTGCCAGCAGCCCCCGGGACAGTACCTACGAGCAGTACTTC
-	TRBJ1-5	TRBV4-3	-	CASSPSPSTDPSNQPQHF	TGCGCCAGCAGCCCATCCCCATCGACAGACCCTAGCAATCAGCCCCAGCATTTT
once	TRBJ1-1	TRBV5-5	-	CASSLFTVSKKAFF	TGTGCCAGCAGCTTGTTTACGGTGTCCAAGAAGGCTTTCTTT
few	TRBJ2-2	TRBV7-6	-	CASSTPANTGELFF	TGTGCCAGCAGCACACCCGCGAACACCGGGGAGCTGTTTTTT
-	TRBJ2-3	TRBV3-1/TRBV3-2	-	CASSPRGSTDTQYF	TGTGCCAGCAGCCCCCGGGGTAGCACAGATACGCAGTATTTT
-	TRBJ1-1	TRBV4-3	TRBD1	CASSEQGAGTEAFF	TGCGCCAGCAGCGAACAGGGGGCCGGCACTGAAGCTTTCTTT
few	TRBJ2-7	TRBV27	TRBD2	CASRGRTSGSYEQYF	TGTGCCAGCAGAGGCCGTACTAGCGGCTCCTACGAGCAGTACTTC
-	TRBJ2-4	TRBV5-1	-	CASSWGVPGGNIQYF	TGCGCCAGCAGCTGGGGGGTCCCCGGCGGGAACATTCAGTACTTC
-	TRBJ1-1	TRBV11-2	-	CASSLDPWEGTEAFF	TGTGCCAGCAGCTTAGATCCCTGGGAAGGCACTGAAGCTTTCTTT
-	TRBJ2-2	TRBV5-1	-	CASSLVLGRPTGELFF	TGCGCCAGCAGCTTGGTGCTGGGGCGACCCACCGGGGAGCTGTTTTTT
-	TRBJ1-5	TRBV12-3/TRBV12-4	-	CASSIRGNQPQHF	TGTGCCAGCAGTATCAGGGGAAATCAGCCCCAGCATTTT
-	TRBJ2-7	TRBV18	-	CASSPALRGEQYF	TGTGCCAGCTCACCGGCCCTAAGAGGCGAGCAGTACTTC
-	TRBJ2-3	TRBV5-4	TRBD2	CASSTSLAGLGTDTQYF	TGTGCCAGCAGCACATCACTAGCGGGGCTCGGCACAGATACGCAGTATTTT
-	TRBJ2-4	TRBV4-1	TRBD1	CASSRGTGIRNIQYF	TGCGCCAGCAGCCGAGGGACAGGGATACGAAACATTCAGTACTTC
-	TRBJ1-1	TRBV9	-	CASSVAGQNTEAFF	TGTGCCAGCAGCGTAGCGGGACAGAACACTGAAGCTTTCTTT
-	TRBJ1-5	TRBV10-2	-	CASSEGPTMPQHF	TGCGCCAGCAGTGAAGGGCCTACCATGCCCCAGCATTTT
once	TRBJ1-6	TRBV7-9	-	CASGKSSYNSPLHF	TGTGCTAGCGGGAAAAGCTCCTATAATTCACCCCTCCACTTT
-	TRBJ2-3	TRBV3-1/TRBV3-2	TRBD2	CASSHSGGWADTQYF	TGTGCCAGCAGCCATAGCGGGGGGTGGGCAGATACGCAGTATTTT
-	TRBJ1-1	TRBV18	-	CASSPRSLRTEAFF	TGTGCCAGCTCACCCAGGTCTCTGAGGACTGAAGCTTTCTTT
-	TRBJ1-5	TRBV18	-	CASSLLRDSNQPQHF	TGTGCCAGCTCACTACTCCGGGACAGCAATCAGCCCCAGCATTTT
-	TRBJ2-1	TRBV24-1	-	CATSALRAASYNEQFF	TGTGCCACCAGTGCCCTAAGAGCGGCGTCCTACAATGAGCAGTTCTTC
-	TRBJ1-4	TRBV7-6	-	CASSSLGPTATNEKLFF	TGTGCCAGCAGCTCCCTGGGCCCAACTGCAACTAATGAAAAACTGTTTTTT
-	TRBJ1-1	TRBV19	TRBD1	CASRPGGQWTGENTEAFF	TGTGCCAGTAGGCCAGGGGGACAGTGGACGGGGGAGAACACTGAAGCTTTCTTT
once	TRBJ2-1	TRBV27	TRBD2	CASSLRKGSGGSYNEQFF	TGTGCCAGCAGTTTAAGGAAGGGTAGCGGGGGGTCCTACAATGAGCAGTTCTTC
-	TRBJ1-6	TRBV5-4	-	CASSLEDRFPLHF	TGTGCCAGCAGCTTAGAGGACCGTTTTCCCCTCCACTTT
-	TRBJ1-2	TRBV5-8	TRBD1	CASSLAGGTDYGYTF	TGTGCCAGCAGCTTGGCGGGTGGGACAGACTATGGCTACACCTTC
-	TRBJ1-6	TRBV3-1/TRBV3-2	-	CASSQDGGSPLHF	TGTGCCAGCAGCCAAGATGGAGGTTCACCCCTCCACTTT
-	TRBJ2-7	TRBV28	-	CASSSLQGYYEQYF	TGTGCCAGCAGTTCCTTACAGGGTTACTACGAGCAGTACTTC
-	TRBJ1-1	TRBV7-9	-	CASSDRAKRGYTEAFF	TGTGCCAGCAGCGACAGAGCTAAGAGAGGGTACACTGAAGCTTTCTTT
-	TRBJ2-6	TRBV7-3	-	CASSLTRAEANSGANVLTF	TGTGCCAGCAGCTTAACTCGGGCAGAAGCCAACTCTGGGGCCAACGTCCTGACTTTC
few	TRBJ2-1	TRBV4-1	TRBD2	CASSQVDMGLATNEQFF	TGCGCCAGCAGCCAAGTTGATATGGGACTAGCGACCAATGAGCAGTTCTTC
-	TRBJ2-5	TRBV5-1	-	CASSLTQETQYF	TGCGCCAGCAGCTTGACACAAGAGACCCAGTACTTC
-	TRBJ1-1	TRBV5-1	-	CASSGTTGRWTEAFF	TGCGCCAGCAGCGGCACGACAGGAAGGTGGACTGAAGCTTTCTTT
-	TRBJ2-3	TRBV11-2	-	CASEDSYSTDTQYF	TGTGCCAGCGAAGACAGCTATAGCACAGATACGCAGTATTTT
-	TRBJ2-2	TRBV6-6	TRBD2	CASRLAGDTGELFF	TGTGCCAGCAGATTAGCGGGGGACACCGGGGAGCTGTTTTTT
-	TRBJ2-1	TRBV13	-	CASSPPFYEAEQFF	TGTGCCAGCAGCCCTCCTTTTTACGAGGCTGAGCAGTTCTTC
-	TRBJ2-3	TRBV5-4	-	CASSAGQPYTDTQYF	TGTGCCAGCAGCGCCGGACAGCCTTACACAGATACGCAGTATTTT
-	TRBJ2-7	TRBV28	-	CASSLLGTGGEQYF	TGTGCCAGCAGTTTATTGGGCACCGGCGGAGAGCAGTACTTC
-	TRBJ2-3	TRBV9	TRBD2	CASSPTLAGADTQYF	TGTGCCAGCAGCCCGACCCTAGCGGGCGCAGATACGCAGTATTTT
-	TRBJ1-1	TRBV7-2	-	CASSPAWGPEAFF	TGTGCCAGCAGCCCCGCCTGGGGCCCTGAAGCTTTCTTT
-	TRBJ2-3	TRBV7-2	-	CASSLQQGTADTQYF	TGTGCCAGCAGCTTACAACAGGGCACTGCAGATACGCAGTATTTT
-	TRBJ1-3	TRBV6-2/TRBV6-3	TRBD1	CASSFAGTADTIYF	TGTGCCAGCAGTTTCGCGGGGACAGCGGACACCATATATTTT
few	TRBJ1-1	TRBV3-1/TRBV3-2	-	CASSLRDNTEAFF	TGTGCCAGCAGTCTCAGGGATAACACTGAAGCTTTCTTT
-	TRBJ1-1	TRBV4-3	-	CASSQTGLMNTEAFF	TGCGCCAGCAGCCAAACAGGGCTGATGAACACTGAAGCTTTCTTT
once	TRBJ1-3	TRBV6-4	-	CASNPREGDSGNTIYF	TGTGCCAGCAATCCCCGGGAGGGCGACTCTGGAAACACCATATATTTT
-	TRBJ1-1	TRBV2	-	CASSDVGTEAFF	TGTGCCAGCAGTGATGTGGGCACTGAAGCTTTCTTT
-	TRBJ2-7	TRBV5-1	TRBD1	CASSLSTGTGFNEQYF	TGCGCCAGCAGCCTGTCCACTGGGACAGGGTTCAACGAGCAGTACTTC
-	TRBJ2-1	TRBV11-3	-	CASSFSNNEQFF	TGTGCCAGCAGCTTTTCGAACAATGAGCAGTTCTTC
-	TRBJ2-1	TRBV24-1	-	CATSDSRAGSIYNEQFF	TGTGCCACCAGTGATTCCCGGGCAGGGAGCATATACAATGAGCAGTTCTTC
-	TRBJ1-4	TRBV5-1	TRBD1	CASSLQGDNEKLFF	TGCGCCAGCAGCTTACAGGGGGATAATGAAAAACTGTTTTTT
-	TRBJ2-1	TRBV19	-	CASSNRGGSYNEQFF	TGTGCCAGTAGTAACAGGGGAGGGTCCTACAATGAGCAGTTCTTC
-	TRBJ1-5	TRBV5-6	TRBD1	CASSLFRGVDNQPQHF	TGTGCCAGCAGCTTGTTCAGGGGGGTAGACAATCAGCCCCAGCATTTT
-	TRBJ1-5	TRBV4-3	-	CASSQDIYQPQHF	TGCGCCAGCAGCCAAGACATCTATCAGCCCCAGCATTTT
-	TRBJ2-1	TRBV30	-	CAWNRGGSYNEQFF	TGTGCCTGGAATAGGGGTGGTTCCTACAATGAGCAGTTCTTC
few	TRBJ2-1	TRBV6-2/TRBV6-3	-	CASSPYNEQFF	TGTGCCAGCAGCCCATACAATGAGCAGTTCTTC
-	TRBJ2-2	TRBV3-1/TRBV3-2	-	CASSPEERGTGELFF	TGTGCCAGCAGTCCCGAGGAGCGTGGCACCGGGGAGCTGTTTTTT
-	TRBJ2-3	TRBV20-1	-	CSASEDTQYF	TGCAGTGCCTCCGAAGATACGCAGTATTTT
-	TRBJ1-5	TRBV28	-	CASSFARWDQPQHF	TGTGCCAGCAGTTTCGCGAGGTGGGATCAGCCCCAGCATTTT
once	TRBJ2-3	TRBV5-5	TRBD2	CASSLLRGGLDTQYF	TGTGCCAGCAGCTTGCTGCGGGGGGGCTTAGATACGCAGTATTTT